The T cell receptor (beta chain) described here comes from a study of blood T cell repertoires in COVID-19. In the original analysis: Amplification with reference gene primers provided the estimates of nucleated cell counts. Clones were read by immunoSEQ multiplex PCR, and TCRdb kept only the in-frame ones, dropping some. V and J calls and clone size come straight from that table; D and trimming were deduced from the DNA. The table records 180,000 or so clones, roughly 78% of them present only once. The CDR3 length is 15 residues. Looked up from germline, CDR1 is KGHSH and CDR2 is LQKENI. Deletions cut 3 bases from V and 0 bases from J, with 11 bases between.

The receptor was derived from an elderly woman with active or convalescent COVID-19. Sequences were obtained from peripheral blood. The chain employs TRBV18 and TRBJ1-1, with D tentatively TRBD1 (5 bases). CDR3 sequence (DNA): TGTGCCAGCTCACCCAGTACAGGATTGAACACTGAAGCTTTCTTT. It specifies CASSPSTGLNTEAFF.